This T cell receptor beta chain was documented in a study of PD-1 blockade in classical Hodgkin lymphoma. Whole-study findings and limits: Complete responders' baseline diversity resembled that of newly diagnosed patients.

CDR3 length: 16 residues. CDR1 and CDR2 from the germline V gene are KGHSH and LQKENI. V trimming: 3 bases; J trimming: 1 base; junction bases outside the gene matches: 2. Only in-frame clones appear in the TCRdb table, and some are missing; sequencing was by immunoSEQ multiplex PCR. The sample lists 50,000 or so clones, about 76% occurring once. As to time point: cycle 4 day 1 (C4D1), after more than five weeks of nivolumab. Every patient had relapsed following autologous stem cell transplantation, and cohorts differed in brentuximab vedotin exposure. As concerns this clone: Its antigen is currently unknown.

This sequence was found in a human donor with classical Hodgkin lymphoma. The genes are TRBV18 and TRBJ2-2; TRBD2 aligns across 10 bases. This specimen was peripheral blood mononuclear cells (PBMCs), taken before the fourth cycle of nivolumab. The CDR3 nucleotides are TGTGCCAGCTCACCCCGACTAGCGGGGAACACCGGGGAGCTGTTTTTT. As protein: CASSPRLAGNTGELFF.